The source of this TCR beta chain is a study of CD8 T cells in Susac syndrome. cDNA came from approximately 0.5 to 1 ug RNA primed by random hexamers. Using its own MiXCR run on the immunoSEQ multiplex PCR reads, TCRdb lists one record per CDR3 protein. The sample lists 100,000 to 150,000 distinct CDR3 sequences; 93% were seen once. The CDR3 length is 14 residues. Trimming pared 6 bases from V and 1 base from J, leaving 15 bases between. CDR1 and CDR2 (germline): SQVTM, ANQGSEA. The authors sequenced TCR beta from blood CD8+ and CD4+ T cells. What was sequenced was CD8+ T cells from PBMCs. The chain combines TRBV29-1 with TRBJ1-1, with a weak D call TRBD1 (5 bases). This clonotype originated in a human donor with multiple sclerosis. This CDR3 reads CSVGGLIANTEAFF. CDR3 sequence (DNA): TGCAGCGTGGGGGGTTTGATAGCGAACACTGAAGCTTTCTTT.